The rows below give T cell receptor beta chains drawn from one sample of a study of blood T cell repertoires in COVID-19. Sequencing used immunoSEQ multiplex PCR; TCRdb keeps in-frame clones, though not all of them. The table lists 180,000 or so clones, around nine tenths of them singletons. The sequenced sample consisted of peripheral blood. Receptors originate from a man between 65 and 85 years old with acute or convalescent COVID-19. The CDR3 runs from the conserved cysteine through the conserved F or W. Each record gives: V gene, clone size, J gene, D gene, CDR3 protein, CDR3 DNA. A D gene is named only where the DNA matches it firmly. Clone size is stated in some rows and not others, as once, few, many or a class when expanded.

TRBV6-2/TRBV6-3,few,TRBJ2-5,TRBD2,CASSYSKSAGGKETQYF,TGTGCCAGCAGTTACTCGAAATCGGCGGGGGGTAAAGAGACCCAGTACTTC
TRBV27,few,TRBJ1-6,.,CASSLFPDYYNSPLHF,TGTGCCAGCAGTTTATTCCCAGACTACTATAATTCACCCCTCCACTTT
TRBV28,.,TRBJ1-1,.,CASSLLWGQPPSEAFF,TGTGCCAGCAGTTTACTCTGGGGACAACCCCCATCTGAAGCTTTCTTT
TRBV19,.,TRBJ2-2,.,CASRDYPGELFF,TGTGCCAGTAGGGACTACCCAGGGGAGCTGTTTTTT
TRBV7-2,.,TRBJ2-2,.,CASRVASDTGELFF,TGTGCCAGCCGGGTGGCGAGTGACACCGGGGAGCTGTTTTTT
TRBV29-1,.,TRBJ2-7,.,CSAHLEGYEQYF,TGCAGCGCACACTTGGAGGGATACGAGCAGTACTTC
TRBV5-4,.,TRBJ2-5,.,CASSFESYQETQYF,TGTGCCAGCAGCTTTGAGAGTTACCAAGAGACCCAGTACTTC
TRBV28,.,TRBJ1-2,TRBD1,CASSSAGTGPGGYTF,TGTGCCAGCAGTTCAGCCGGGACAGGGCCAGGTGGCTACACCTTC
TRBV18,.,TRBJ2-1,.,CASSPGGSYNEQFF,TGTGCCAGCTCACCGGGAGGATCTTACAATGAGCAGTTCTTC
TRBV6-8,.,TRBJ1-4,.,CAGDTVREKLFF,TGTGCCGGGGACACGGTTCGCGAAAAACTGTTTTTT
TRBV5-4,.,TRBJ1-3,.,CASSLSGNTIYF,TGTGCCAGCAGCTTGTCGGGAAACACCATATATTTT
TRBV3-1/TRBV3-2,.,TRBJ1-6,TRBD1,CASSQVGDSYLHF,TGTGCCAGCAGCCAAGTAGGGGACAGCTACCTCCACTTT
TRBV29-1,.,TRBJ2-3,TRBD1,CSVERQGASDTQYF,TGCAGCGTTGAGAGGCAGGGGGCATCAGATACGCAGTATTTT
TRBV11-3,.,TRBJ2-7,.,CASSLEQGPTYEQYF,TGTGCCAGCAGCTTAGAACAGGGACCAACCTACGAGCAGTACTTC
TRBV5-5,.,TRBJ2-1,.,CASSLTGSDEQFF,TGTGCCAGCAGTCTCACAGGGTCCGATGAGCAGTTCTTC
TRBV11-2,.,TRBJ2-7,.,CASSLSRAYEQYF,TGTGCCAGCAGCTTATCCAGGGCGTACGAGCAGTACTTC
TRBV11-3,once,TRBJ2-1,TRBD2,CASSLGSGGYNEQFF,TGTGCCAGCAGCTTAGGCTCGGGGGGTTACAATGAGCAGTTCTTC
TRBV7-9,.,TRBJ1-1,.,CASSLAGRSVAFF,TGTGCCAGCAGCTTAGCGGGCAGGTCCGTAGCTTTCTTT
TRBV2,.,TRBJ2-3,.,CASSGGAEADTQYF,TGTGCCAGCAGTGGCGGGGCGGAGGCAGATACGCAGTATTTT
TRBV7-3,.,TRBJ2-3,TRBD2,CASSQLAGGTDTQYF,TGTGCCAGCAGCCAACTAGCGGGGGGCACAGATACGCAGTATTTT
TRBV14,.,TRBJ2-3,.,CASSQRQSPSDTQYF,TGTGCCAGCAGCCAACGACAGAGCCCCAGTGATACGCAGTATTTT
TRBV5-4,.,TRBJ2-5,TRBD2,CASSHGLAGGETQYF,TGTGCCAGCAGCCATGGACTAGCGGGAGGGGAGACCCAGTACTTC
TRBV3-1/TRBV3-2,.,TRBJ2-7,.,CASSQAWRISYEQYF,TGTGCCAGCAGCCAAGCGTGGCGGATATCCTACGAGCAGTACTTC
TRBV27,.,TRBJ2-7,TRBD2,CASSLRGLSYEQYF,TGTGCCAGCAGTTTAAGGGGACTATCCTACGAGCAGTACTTC
TRBV2,.,TRBJ2-7,.,CASSEHTYYEQYF,TGTGCCAGCAGTGAACACACATACTACGAGCAGTACTTC
TRBV4-3,.,TRBJ1-2,TRBD1,CASSQDIGQGDYGYTF,TGCGCCAGCAGCCAAGATATTGGCCAGGGGGACTATGGCTACACCTTC
TRBV19,.,TRBJ1-1,.,CASNMVAKGDTEAFF,TGTGCCAGTAATATGGTCGCCAAAGGGGACACTGAAGCTTTCTTT
TRBV7-3,.,TRBJ1-2,TRBD1,CASSSSQGGGGYTF,TGTGCCAGCAGCTCCTCTCAGGGGGGCGGTGGCTACACCTTC
TRBV4-2,.,TRBJ1-6,.,CASSQGLPLHF,TGTGCCAGCAGCCAGGGACTACCCCTCCACTTT
TRBV6-5,.,TRBJ1-4,.,CASSYQGRPHEKLFF,TGTGCCAGCAGTTACCAGGGCAGACCGCATGAAAAACTGTTTTTT
TRBV28,.,TRBJ1-5,.,CASSGGQSNYQPQHF,TGTGCCAGCAGTGGAGGGCAGAGTAATTATCAGCCCCAGCATTTT
TRBV5-1,.,TRBJ1-5,.,CASSLNGGNQPQHF,TGCGCCAGCAGCTTGAACGGGGGCAATCAGCCCCAGCATTTT
TRBV7-9,.,TRBJ1-1,.,CASSPVGGTTEAFF,TGTGCCAGCAGCCCCGTGGGGGGGACCACTGAAGCTTTCTTT
TRBV7-9,once,TRBJ2-2,.,CASSPHGELFF,TGTGCCAGCAGCCCACACGGGGAGCTGTTTTTT
TRBV19,.,TRBJ1-6,TRBD1,CASSISTGGDNSPLHF,TGTGCCAGTAGTATTTCGACAGGGGGCGATAATTCACCCCTCCACTTT
TRBV14,.,TRBJ2-5,.,CASSHSEETQYF,TGTGCCAGCAGCCACTCAGAAGAGACCCAGTACTTC
TRBV9,.,TRBJ1-4,.,CASSVQGTNEKLFF,TGTGCCAGCAGCGTCCAGGGAACTAATGAAAAACTGTTTTTT
TRBV5-1,once,TRBJ2-2,TRBD1,CASSYGQGTPAGELFF,TGCGCCAGCAGCTACGGACAGGGGACTCCAGCCGGGGAGCTGTTTTTT
TRBV28,.,TRBJ1-1,.,CASSFGTEAFF,TGTGCCAGCAGTTTCGGCACTGAAGCTTTCTTT
TRBV4-3,.,TRBJ2-1,TRBD2,CASSPRERVDEQFF,TGCGCCAGCAGCCCGCGGGAGCGGGTCGATGAGCAGTTCTTC
TRBV18,.,TRBJ1-1,.,CASSPRTSITEAFF,TGTGCCAGCTCACCTAGGACATCAATAACTGAAGCTTTCTTT
TRBV7-9,.,TRBJ1-1,.,CASSLSVESEAFF,TGTGCCAGCAGCTTAAGTGTGGAGTCTGAAGCTTTCTTT
TRBV5-1,.,TRBJ2-2,.,CASKLGGTNTGELFF,TGCGCCAGCAAGCTTGGAGGCACAAACACCGGGGAGCTGTTTTTT
TRBV6-5,.,TRBJ1-2,TRBD1,CASTTGGGGYGYTF,TGTGCCAGCACCACAGGGGGCGGGGGCTATGGCTACACCTTC
TRBV28,.,TRBJ1-6,.,CASSLSRAPLHF,TGTGCCAGCAGTTTATCACGGGCACCCCTCCACTTT
TRBV7-9,.,TRBJ1-4,.,CASSPDDRATNEKLFF,TGTGCCAGCAGCCCGGATGACAGAGCAACTAATGAAAAACTGTTTTTT
TRBV12-5,.,TRBJ2-7,.,CASGLLPLTEIYEQYF,TGTGCTAGTGGTTTGCTCCCATTGACAGAGATCTACGAGCAGTACTTC
TRBV6-1,.,TRBJ2-3,TRBD1,CASSEQIGGIGTQYF,TGTGCCAGCAGTGAACAAATAGGGGGCATTGGTACGCAGTATTTT
TRBV29-1,.,TRBJ1-2,.,CSVGGEIPYTF,TGCAGCGTTGGAGGTGAAATACCCTACACCTTC
TRBV7-9,.,TRBJ2-7,TRBD1,CASSDSGTGMYEQYF,TGTGCCAGCAGTGACTCCGGGACAGGGATGTACGAGCAGTACTTC
TRBV20-1,once,TRBJ2-7,.,CSASLASYEQYF,TGCAGTGCTAGTTTAGCCTCCTACGAGCAGTACTTC
TRBV27,once,TRBJ1-6,TRBD1,CASSLLRTGGRSPLHF,TGTGCCAGCAGTTTATTGAGGACAGGGGGGAGGTCACCCCTCCACTTT
TRBV18,.,TRBJ2-2,TRBD1,CASSRPGQGAAGELFF,TGTGCCAGCTCGCGGCCGGGACAGGGGGCCGCCGGGGAGCTGTTTTTT
TRBV6-1,.,TRBJ2-2,.,CASSERRTGELFF,TGTGCCAGCAGTGAAAGGAGGACCGGGGAGCTGTTTTTT
TRBV19,.,TRBJ1-4,TRBD1,CASSDREGELFF,TGTGCCAGTAGCGACAGGGAAGGAGAACTGTTTTTT
TRBV7-9,few,TRBJ2-7,TRBD1,CASSPTGALGEQYF,TGTGCCAGCAGCCCGACAGGGGCCTTGGGCGAGCAGTACTTC
TRBV6-5,.,TRBJ1-3,.,CASSYSGGNGNTIYF,TGTGCCAGCAGTTACTCGGGGGGAAACGGAAACACCATATATTTT